The clone carrying this T cell receptor beta chain was observed at least ten times. The antigen is undetermined. CDR1 and CDR2 (germline): SGDLS, YYNGEE. Trimming cost V 0 bases and J 0 bases, with 13 bases left between them. CDR3 size: 17 residues. TCRdb used MiXCR to reprocess the 5' RACE reads, holding one entry per CDR3 protein. Among approximately 260,000 distinct CDR3 sequences listed, roughly 15% were seen once. This sample is part of a study of T-cell memory formation after mild COVID-19. In the study overall: Clusters of TCRs were largely donor specific. Study-wide results and caveats: In second-wave clones peaking day 37, SARS-CoV-2 specificity remained unconfirmed.

The sequence came from a man aged 18-30 years who had mild COVID-19 (a few samples of this study predate the infection). Cell type and time point are not known. This rearrangement joins TRBV9 to TRBJ2-1, with D perhaps TRBD2 (7 bases). The sample was PBMCs or a T cell subset sorted from them (not recorded which). CDR3 amino acids: CASSVGGGAGSYNEQFF. The CDR3 DNA reads as TGTGCCAGCAGCGTAGGTGGGGGGGCTGGCTCCTACAATGAGCAGTTCTTC.